Listed below are T cell receptor beta chains from one sample, sequenced in a study of cytomegalovirus exposure and HLA in healthy donors. Repertoires were generated with immunoSEQ multiplex PCR, while TCRdb's copy carries only in-frame clones and drops some. This repertoire shows 55,000 to 70,000 clones, around 68% found once; its top ten account for over 15%. Sample: PBMCs. These receptors originate from a man aged 40-49 years in good health and CMV-seropositive. Both conserved end residues are part of each CDR3. D genes are given only for firm matches. The size entry is marked missing in some rows and otherwise reads once, few, many or a size class.

v_call	d_call	j_call	clone_size	cdr3_aa	cdr3_nt
TRBV6-4	-	TRBJ1-1	-	CASSERLNTEAFF	TGTGCCAGCAGTGAGAGGTTAAACACTGAAGCTTTCTTT
TRBV5-6	-	TRBJ2-1	once	CASSFPGIRDNEQFF	TGTGCCAGCAGCTTTCCAGGGATCCGCGACAATGAGCAGTTCTTC
TRBV11-2	TRBD1	TRBJ1-2	-	CASSVDRGYGYTF	TGTGCCAGCAGCGTTGACAGGGGATACGGCTACACCTTC
TRBV25-1	-	TRBJ2-3	-	CASSERGLLTDTQYF	TGTGCCAGCAGTGAACGTGGACTCCTCACAGATACGCAGTATTTT
TRBV27	-	TRBJ2-3	once	CASSPRKGPDTQYF	TGTGCCAGCAGTCCCCGTAAGGGGCCAGATACGCAGTATTTT
TRBV7-8	TRBD1	TRBJ1-5	-	CASSLGTVNQPQHF	TGTGCCAGCAGCCTCGGGACAGTCAATCAGCCCCAGCATTTT
TRBV4-1	-	TRBJ1-5	-	CASSRDSQNGNQPQHF	TGCGCCAGCAGCCGAGACAGTCAGAATGGCAATCAGCCCCAGCATTTT
TRBV10-3	-	TRBJ1-2	-	CAIKVDSHGYTF	TGTGCCATCAAAGTTGATAGCCATGGCTACACCTTC
TRBV18	-	TRBJ2-1	-	CASSPGSKRANEQFF	TGTGCCAGCTCTCCCGGGTCCAAGAGGGCCAATGAGCAGTTCTTC
TRBV11-2	TRBD2	TRBJ2-2	-	CASSPKTGTRGPSTGELFF	TGTGCCAGCAGCCCGAAGACCGGGACTAGAGGGCCCAGCACCGGGGAGCTGTTTTTT
TRBV6-1	-	TRBJ1-5	-	CASSKVTGPNQPQHF	TGTGCCAGCAGCAAGGTGACAGGCCCCAATCAGCCCCAGCATTTT
TRBV30	-	TRBJ1-2	-	CAWSGLGGSYGYTF	TGTGCCTGGAGTGGGTTGGGGGGGAGCTATGGCTACACCTTC
TRBV27	TRBD2	TRBJ2-3	few	CASSLFGTSGRGTQYF	TGTGCCAGCAGTTTATTCGGGACTAGCGGGAGGGGTACGCAGTATTTT
TRBV7-2	-	TRBJ2-3	-	CASSSKPLGADTQYF	TGTGCCAGCAGCTCCAAGCCACTGGGGGCCGATACGCAGTATTTT
TRBV19	-	TRBJ2-7	few	CASKGVEHYEQYF	TGTGCCAGTAAAGGGGTAGAACACTACGAGCAGTACTTC
TRBV6-6	TRBD2	TRBJ2-5	-	CASSTRTSGRETQYF	TGTGCCAGCAGTACTCGGACTAGCGGGAGAGAGACCCAGTACTTC
TRBV19	-	TRBJ1-4	few	CASSIEGSLFSGEKLFF	TGTGCCAGTAGTATAGAGGGCAGCCTCTTCAGTGGTGAAAAACTGTTTTTT
TRBV13	-	TRBJ2-1	-	CASSSRGIAVSYNEQFF	TGTGCCAGCAGCTCTCGCGGGATAGCGGTATCCTACAATGAGCAGTTCTTC
TRBV2	-	TRBJ1-3	many	CASREGAGNTIYF	TGTGCCAGCAGAGAGGGTGCTGGAAACACCATATATTTT
TRBV7-2	TRBD1	TRBJ1-4	once	CASSLRGRGNEKLFF	TGTGCCAGCAGCCTCAGGGGGCGAGGTAATGAAAAACTGTTTTTT
TRBV2	-	TRBJ1-5	few	CASSAGVNQPQHF	TGTGCCAGCAGTGCGGGAGTTAATCAGCCCCAGCATTTT
TRBV5-4	-	TRBJ2-3	-	CASSYQGVDTQYF	TGTGCCAGCAGCTACCAGGGCGTAGATACGCAGTATTTT
TRBV7-2	-	TRBJ2-3	-	CASSLVLAVATDTQYF	TGTGCCAGCAGCTTAGTTTTAGCGGTGGCCACAGATACGCAGTATTTT
TRBV7-3	TRBD2	TRBJ2-3	-	CASSLLAGGSTDTQYF	TGTGCCAGCAGCTTACTAGCGGGAGGGAGCACAGATACGCAGTATTTT
TRBV5-1	-	TRBJ2-5	few	CASSPLWGESETQYF	TGCGCCAGCAGCCCCTTGTGGGGGGAGTCAGAGACCCAGTACTTC
TRBV13	TRBD2	TRBJ2-7	-	CASSLSGETLYEQYF	TGTGCCAGCAGCCTTAGCGGGGAGACCCTCTACGAGCAGTACTTC
TRBV12-2	-	TRBJ1-6	-	CASRLGTGSDSSPLHF	TGTGCAAGTCGCTTAGGAACAGGGTCCGATAGTTCACCCCTCCACTTT
TRBV10-3	-	TRBJ2-2	-	CAISPGIPNTGELFF	TGTGCCATCAGTCCAGGGATCCCTAACACCGGGGAGCTGTTTTTT
TRBV7-9	TRBD1	TRBJ2-6	-	CSSSLSGTGGASGANVLTF	TGTTCCAGCAGCTTATCTGGGACAGGGGGCGCGTCTGGGGCCAACGTCCTGACTTTC
TRBV7-8	TRBD2	TRBJ2-1	-	CASSPLAVPYNEQFF	TGTGCCAGCAGCCCGCTAGCGGTTCCCTACAATGAGCAGTTCTTC
TRBV18	-	TRBJ1-1	-	CASSPRGGGVNPDTEAFF	TGTGCCAGCTCACCACGTGGGGGAGGGGTTAATCCGGACACTGAAGCTTTCTTT
TRBV11-2	TRBD1	TRBJ1-6	-	CASTPQGEGSPLHF	TGTGCCAGCACCCCCCAGGGGGAAGGGTCACCCCTCCACTTT
TRBV30	TRBD1	TRBJ1-6	-	CAWSATRDRGRSPLHF	TGTGCCTGGAGTGCGACCCGGGACAGGGGACGTTCACCCCTCCACTTT
TRBV7-8	TRBD1	TRBJ1-5	-	CASSPNRTATGKSNQPQHF	TGTGCCAGCAGCCCAAATCGTACCGCGACAGGGAAAAGCAATCAGCCCCAGCATTTT
TRBV6-5	-	TRBJ1-1	-	CASSTFRNTEAFF	TGTGCCAGCAGCACCTTCAGGAACACTGAAGCTTTCTTT
TRBV2	TRBD1	TRBJ1-4	few	CASRPTGGIGEKLFF	TGTGCCAGCAGACCCACAGGGGGAATAGGGGAAAAACTGTTTTTT
TRBV28	-	TRBJ1-3	-	CASSFNRDYSGNTIYF	TGTGCCAGCAGTTTTAACAGGGATTACTCTGGAAACACCATATATTTT
TRBV7-2	-	TRBJ1-4	once	CASSPQQGRIEKLFF	TGTGCCAGCAGCCCCCAGCAGGGGAGAATCGAAAAACTGTTTTTT
TRBV6-1	TRBD2	TRBJ2-1	-	CASSSTSGPPFF	TGTGCCAGCAGTTCGACTAGCGGTCCTCCGTTCTTC
TRBV9	-	TRBJ1-2	-	CASSPQLGAGNRGYTF	TGTGCCAGCAGCCCTCAACTTGGGGCAGGGAATAGAGGCTACACCTTT
TRBV2	TRBD2	TRBJ2-3	few	CASRLRTSRSDTQYF	TGTGCCAGCAGGCTCCGGACTAGTCGGTCGGATACGCAGTATTTT
TRBV27	-	TRBJ1-2	many	CASSFRQTNYGYTF	TGTGCCAGCAGTTTTCGACAGACTAACTATGGCTACACCTTC
TRBV7-3	TRBD1	TRBJ1-2	-	CASSRGTAANYGYTF	TGTGCCAGCAGCCGCGGGACAGCGGCTAACTATGGCTACACCTTC
TRBV28	TRBD1	TRBJ1-1	-	CASKGQGMTEAFF	TGTGCCAGCAAGGGACAGGGGATGACTGAAGCTTTCTTT
TRBV2	TRBD2	TRBJ2-3	few	CASTEGSGGADTQYF	TGTGCCAGCACGGAGGGTAGCGGGGGTGCAGATACGCAGTATTTT
TRBV30	-	TRBJ2-4	-	CAWSRGAKNIQYF	TGTGCCTGGAGTAGGGGTGCCAAAAACATTCAGTACTTC
TRBV12-5	TRBD1	TRBJ1-5	-	CASGLVLGQSNQPQHF	TGTGCTAGTGGTTTGGTACTGGGACAGAGCAATCAGCCCCAGCATTTT
TRBV6-5	TRBD1	TRBJ1-2	once	CASRPRQGYGYTF	TGTGCCAGCAGACCGAGACAGGGCTATGGCTACACCTTC
TRBV2	TRBD2	TRBJ2-1	-	CASRESSGSYNEQFF	TGTGCCAGCAGGGAATCTAGCGGTTCCTACAATGAGCAGTTCTTC
TRBV18	-	TRBJ1-2	-	CASSPPGARDRSGYGYTF	TGTGCCAGCTCACCACCGGGGGCCAGGGATCGGAGTGGCTATGGCTACACCTTC
TRBV13	TRBD2	TRBJ2-5	-	CASSLYSGGRAGETQYF	TGTGCCAGCAGCTTATATTCCGGGGGGAGGGCCGGGGAGACCCAGTACTTC
TRBV4-1	-	TRBJ2-7	few	CASSQVGGSGYEQYF	TGCGCCAGCAGCCAAGTCGGAGGGTCGGGTTACGAGCAGTACTTC
TRBV7-9	-	TRBJ1-1	-	CASSLVVGGTEAFF	TGTGCCAGCAGCTTAGTGGTAGGGGGTACTGAAGCTTTCTTT
TRBV25-1	-	TRBJ2-3	-	CASSREPGSTDTQYF	TGTGCCAGCAGTAGGGAGCCGGGAAGCACAGATACGCAGTATTTT
TRBV4-3	-	TRBJ1-2	-	CASSQLGGYGYTF	TGCGCCAGCAGCCAACTCGGGGGCTATGGCTACACCTTC
TRBV7-2	TRBD1	TRBJ1-1	-	CASSDRANQGTEAFF	TGTGCCAGCAGCGACAGGGCTAATCAGGGGACTGAAGCTTTCTTT
TRBV28	TRBD1	TRBJ2-7	-	CASSPTLGTGSYEQYF	TGTGCCAGCAGCCCTACATTGGGGACAGGGTCATACGAGCAGTACTTC